The sequence of this T cell receptor (beta chain) was determined in a study of radiotherapy plus CTLA-4 blockade in lung cancer (dated by TCRdb to the late 2010s). Looking at the study overall: Among enrolled patients, approximately 19% had an objective response and 25% to 35% reached disease control. The full study reports these points: The strongest predictors of response were reported to be early dynamic shifts in blood T cell clones along with a rise in serum interferon-beta following radiation. After treatment with radiotherapy and ipilimumab, TCR clones that originated in tumors expanded in peripheral blood.

In this study, focal radiation therapy paired with CTLA-4 blockade (ipilimumab) was tested in patients who had chemo-refractory metastatic non-small-cell lung cancer. Concerning this clone itself: No antigen is known for it. No base quality information exists; no much larger clone differs at one position.

The library relied on the immunoSEQ multiplex PCR assay. TCRdb took this table from immuneACCESS and kept in-frame rearrangements with V and J called. Such tables lack part of the clones; where checked against another copy, unresolved V genes explain under half of the gap, and the rest is unexplained. A total of 35,000 to 55,000 clones appear in this sample, 65% to 75% of them only once. The ten largest make up roughly a quarter of the sample. A distance of 10 bases separates the germline ends of V and J, which lose 0 bases and 6 bases respectively. As encoded in the germline V gene, CDR1 is SGHRS while CDR2 is YFSETQ. Including the terminal cysteine and phenylalanine, the CDR3 comprises 14 residues. The sequence is cut down to CDR3 DNA, 42 bases in frame from base 1.

The material was peripheral blood, obtained from a patient treated with radiotherapy plus ipilimumab. The rearrangement joined TRBV5-1 to TRBJ2-1; the D gene is perhaps TRBD2, on 6 matching bases. The TCR was taken from a human donor with non-small cell lung cancer who had a partial response to radiotherapy plus ipilimumab. CDR3 region: CASSLGLGGNEQFF. The DNA reads TGCGCCAGCAGCTTGGGACTAGGCGGCAATGAGCAGTTCTTC.